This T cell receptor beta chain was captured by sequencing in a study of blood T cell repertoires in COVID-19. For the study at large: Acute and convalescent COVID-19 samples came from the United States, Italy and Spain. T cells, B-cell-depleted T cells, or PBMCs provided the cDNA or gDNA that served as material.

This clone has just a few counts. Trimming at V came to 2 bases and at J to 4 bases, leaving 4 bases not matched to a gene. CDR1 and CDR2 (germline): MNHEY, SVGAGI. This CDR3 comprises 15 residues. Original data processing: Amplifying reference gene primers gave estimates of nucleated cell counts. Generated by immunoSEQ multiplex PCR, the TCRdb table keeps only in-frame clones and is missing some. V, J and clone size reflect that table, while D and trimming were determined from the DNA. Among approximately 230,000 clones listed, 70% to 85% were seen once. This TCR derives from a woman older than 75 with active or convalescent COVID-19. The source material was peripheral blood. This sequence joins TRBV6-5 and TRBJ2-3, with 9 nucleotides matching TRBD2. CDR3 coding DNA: TGTGCCAGCAGTTACAGGCGGGGGGGACCAGATACGCAGTATTTT. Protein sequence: CASSYRRGGPDTQYF.